Presented here are 10 T cell receptor beta chains from one specimen sequenced in a study of T cell changes during pregnancy in multiple sclerosis (dated by TCRdb to between 2018 and 2021). Libraries were built with the immunoSEQ multiplex PCR assay. TCRdb carries this immuneACCESS record with in-frame sequences only. Its versions omit some clonotypes, under half of them owing to an unresolved V gene in the studies checked, with the rest unexplained. Here the sample has under 50,000 clones; 92% occur a single time. Roughly 5% of the sample belongs to the ten largest clones. The sample here was CD8+ T cells from peripheral blood mononuclear cells, taken in the third trimester of pregnancy. Receptor source: a female donor with multiple sclerosis, enrolled in a pregnancy study.

The V call is TRBV7-6, the J call TRBJ2-1; 7 nucleotides match TRBD2. V lost 1 base, J lost 8 bases, and 11 bases stayed unmatched. The CDR3 has 16 residues. Germline loops: CDR1 SGHVS, CDR2 FNYEAQ. The CDR3 loop reads CASSLDRTRPTDEQFF. The CDR3, as DNA: TGTGCCAGCAGCTTAGATCGGACTAGGCCGACAGATGAGCAGTTCTTC.

In its sample, this clone was seen once. The rearrangement joins TRBV7-9 to TRBJ1-2, with TRBD1 as a possible D gene (6 bases). The CDR3 extends over 17 amino acids. V shed 0 bases and J shed 8 bases, with 22 bases lying between them. Germline loops: CDR1 SEHNR, CDR2 FQNEAQ (reference sequence). CDR3 coding DNA: TGTGCCAGCAGCTTAGCACCAATTGGACAGCTTGAGAAGGGCTACACCTTC. This translates into CASSLAPIGQLEKGYTF.

The chain employs TRBV2 and TRBJ2-1; possibly TRBD1 for D (6 bases). The CDR3 has 14 amino acids. Germline CDR1 SNHLY, CDR2 FYNNEI. V lost 5 bases to trimming and J lost 3 bases, with 11 bases between them. The CDR3 loop reads CASSLARGYNEQFF. Here the CDR3 DNA reads TGTGCCAGCAGTCTTGCCAGGGGCTACAATGAGCAGTTCTTC.

The chain employs TRBV9 and TRBJ2-7, with 8 positions matching TRBD1. The CDR3 is made up of 15 amino acids. Germline V gene data show CDR1 as SGDLS and CDR2 as YYNGEE. V shed 4 bases and J 1 base; nucleotides not matched to a gene: 7. CDR3 nucleotide sequence: TGTGCCAGCAGCCCGGACAGGGCCGGTTCCTACGAGCAGTACTTC. Its protein product is CASSPDRAGSYEQYF.

This chain links TRBV28 with TRBJ2-7; 13 bases match TRBD2. Germline V gives CDR1 MDHEN, CDR2 SYDVKM. The ends lost 10 bases at V and 7 bases at J; junction bases unmatched: 10. CDR3 length: 14 amino acids. CDR3 loop: CAITLAGGPGEQYF. The CDR3 nucleotides read TGTGCCATCACACTAGCGGGAGGGCCGGGTGAGCAGTACTTC. Complete variable domain (other parts from reference TRBV28 and TRBJ2-7): DVKVTQSSRYLVKRTGEKVFLECVQDMDHENMFWYRQDPGLGLRLIYFSYDVKMKEKGDIPEGYSVSREKKERFSLILESASTNQTSMYLCAITLAGGPGEQYFGPGTRLTVT.

The genes are TRBV10-3 and TRBJ1-1; D is possibly TRBD1 (6 bases). CDR1 is ENHRY and CDR2 is SYGVKD in the germline V gene. Trimming removed 7 bases from V and 5 bases from J, with 14 bases in between. The CDR3 is 13 amino acids. The CDR3 DNA sequence: TGTGCCATCAACAACAGGGTTAGGACTGAAGCTTTCTTT. Protein: CAINNRVRTEAFF.

This rearrangement joins TRBV27 to TRBJ2-7; 7 positions match TRBD2. Germline trimming cut 8 bases from V and 6 bases from J; bases unmatched to any gene: 4. This CDR3 spans 11 amino acids. CDR1 and CDR2 from the germline V gene are MNHEY and SMNVEV (reference sequence). The CDR3 DNA follows: TGTGCCAGCTCCTGGGGGGGCGAGCAGTACTTC. It codes for CASSWGGEQYF.

This chain uses TRBV2 with TRBJ2-5, with 11 nucleotides matching TRBD2. V lost 1 base, J lost 5 bases, and 6 bases stayed unmatched. CDR3 length: 16 amino acids. Germline V gene lookup returns CDR1 SNHLY and CDR2 FYNNEI. The CDR3 DNA sequence: TGTGCCAGCAGTGAAGGACTAGCGGGATACAGTGAGACCCAGTACTTC. Translation gives CASSEGLAGYSETQYF.

The genes are TRBV28 and TRBJ1-4; possibly TRBD1 for D (6 bases). Germline CDR1 MDHEN, CDR2 SYDVKM. V dropped 2 bases and J dropped 4 bases, with 14 bases sitting between them. The CDR3 covers 16 residues. CDR3 sequence (DNA): TGTGCCAGCAGTTTACTACAGGGCACGAGTAATGAAAAACTGTTTTTT. Amino acids: CASSLLQGTSNEKLFF.

This clone came up once. The CDR3 region is CASSLQGLTYEQYF. The CDR3 region has the DNA TGTGCCAGCTCACTACAGGGTTTGACCTACGAGCAGTACTTC. The chain uses TRBV18 and TRBJ2-7, with D perhaps TRBD1 (6 bases). The CDR3 covers 14 residues. Germline V gives CDR1 KGHSH, CDR2 LQKENI. The V and J ends lost 4 bases and 2 bases respectively, with 12 bases between them.